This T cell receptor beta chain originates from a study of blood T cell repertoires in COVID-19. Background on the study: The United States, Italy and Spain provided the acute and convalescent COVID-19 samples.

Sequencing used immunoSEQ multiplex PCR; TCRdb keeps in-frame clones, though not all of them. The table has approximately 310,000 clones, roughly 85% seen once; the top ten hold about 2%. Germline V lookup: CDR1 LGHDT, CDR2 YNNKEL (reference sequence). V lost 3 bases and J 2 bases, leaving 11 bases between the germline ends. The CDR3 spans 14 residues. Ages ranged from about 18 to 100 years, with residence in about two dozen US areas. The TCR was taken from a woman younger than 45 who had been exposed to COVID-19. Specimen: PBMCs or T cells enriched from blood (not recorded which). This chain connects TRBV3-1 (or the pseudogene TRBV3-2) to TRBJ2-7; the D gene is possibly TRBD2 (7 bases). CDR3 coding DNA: TGTGCCAGCAGCCATACGGGGGGCACCTACGAGCAGTACTTC. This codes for CASSHTGGTYEQYF.